Sequencing of this TCR beta chain was carried out in a study of shared clonotypes between healthy human individuals. Germline values: CDR1 SGHVS, CDR2 FQNEAQ. The CDR3 length is 16 residues. The ends were cut back, 2 bases at V and 6 bases at J, with 17 bases in the middle. This clone was seen more than once but under ten times. Profiled with immunoSEQ multiplex PCR; TCRdb holds only in-frame clones, not every one. There are around 700,000 clones in the sample; 73% occur only once, and roughly 1.9% lies in the top ten. The V and J genes are TRBV7-8 and TRBJ1-5, with D possibly matching TRBD1 (6 bases). This TCR derives from a woman in her 30s in good health. The sample taken for sequencing was memory CD4+ T cells sorted from blood. The subset is: CD45RA-negative fraction. This chain's CDR3 is CASSLSGWGASQPQHF. The DNA for the CDR3 is TGTGCCAGCAGCTTATCGGGGTGGGGGGCGAGTCAGCCCCAGCATTTT.